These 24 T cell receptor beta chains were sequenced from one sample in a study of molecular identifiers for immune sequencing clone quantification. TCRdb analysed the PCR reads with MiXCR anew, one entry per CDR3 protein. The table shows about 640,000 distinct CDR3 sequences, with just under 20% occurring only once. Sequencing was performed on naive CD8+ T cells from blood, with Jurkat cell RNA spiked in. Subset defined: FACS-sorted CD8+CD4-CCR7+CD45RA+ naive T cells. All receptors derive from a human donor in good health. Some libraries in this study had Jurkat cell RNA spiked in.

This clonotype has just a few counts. This CDR3 is CASNHRGVSYEQYF. The CDR3 DNA reads as TGTGCCAGCAATCACAGGGGCGTGTCCTACGAGCAGTACTTC. The chain joins TRBV6-5 to TRBJ2-7; TRBD1 matches at 7 bases. The V segment lost 7 bases and the J segment 1 base; nucleotides outside the gene matches: 7. The CDR3 has 14 residues. Per the germline V gene, CDR1 is MNHEY and CDR2 is SVGAGI.

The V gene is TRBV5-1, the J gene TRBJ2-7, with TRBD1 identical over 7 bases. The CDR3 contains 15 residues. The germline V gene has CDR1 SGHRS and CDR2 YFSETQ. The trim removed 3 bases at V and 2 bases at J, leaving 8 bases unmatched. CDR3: CASSSPTTGTYEQYF. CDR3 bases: TGCGCCAGCAGCTCGCCCACGACAGGGACCTACGAGCAGTACTTC.

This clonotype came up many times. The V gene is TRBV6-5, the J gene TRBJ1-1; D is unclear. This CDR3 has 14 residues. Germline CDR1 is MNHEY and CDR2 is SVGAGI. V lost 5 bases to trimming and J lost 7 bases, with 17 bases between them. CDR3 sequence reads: CASSTATEPHEAFF. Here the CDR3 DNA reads TGTGCCAGCAGTACCGCTACAGAGCCCCATGAAGCTTTCTTT.

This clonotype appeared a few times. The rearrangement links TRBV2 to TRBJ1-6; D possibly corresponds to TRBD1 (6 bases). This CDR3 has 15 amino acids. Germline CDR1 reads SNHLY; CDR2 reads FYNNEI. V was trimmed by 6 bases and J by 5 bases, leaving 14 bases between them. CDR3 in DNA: TGTGCCAGCAGGACCGGACAGAGAGATAATTCACCCCTCCACTTT. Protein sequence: CASRTGQRDNSPLHF.

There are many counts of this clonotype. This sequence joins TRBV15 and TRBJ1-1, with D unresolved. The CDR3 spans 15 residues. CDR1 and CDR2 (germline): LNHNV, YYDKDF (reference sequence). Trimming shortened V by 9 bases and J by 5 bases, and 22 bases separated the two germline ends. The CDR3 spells CATERRAADDTEAFF. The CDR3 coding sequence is TGTGCCACAGAAAGGCGGGCAGCCGATGATACTGAAGCTTTCTTT.

The CDR3 here is CAIKFEGVETQYF. The CDR3 DNA reads as TGTGCCATCAAATTTGAGGGGGTAGAGACCCAGTACTTC. The chain carries TRBV10-3 and TRBJ2-5, with TRBD1 as a possible D gene (6 bases). This CDR3 spans 13 amino acids. Germline loops: CDR1 ENHRY, CDR2 SYGVKD. V was pared by 7 bases and J by 4 bases, with 13 bases between.

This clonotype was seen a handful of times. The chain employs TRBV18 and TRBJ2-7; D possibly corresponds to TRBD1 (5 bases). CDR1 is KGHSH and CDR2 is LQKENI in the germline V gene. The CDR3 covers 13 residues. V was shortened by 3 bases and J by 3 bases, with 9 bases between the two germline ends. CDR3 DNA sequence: TGTGCCAGCTCACCGTCCGACAGCTACGAGCAGTACTTC. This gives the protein CASSPSDSYEQYF.

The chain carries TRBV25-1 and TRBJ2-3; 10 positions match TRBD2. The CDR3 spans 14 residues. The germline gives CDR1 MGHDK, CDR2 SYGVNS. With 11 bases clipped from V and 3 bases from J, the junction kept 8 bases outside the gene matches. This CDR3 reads CAGMPGLATDTQYF. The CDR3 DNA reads TGTGCCGGCATGCCGGGACTAGCGACAGATACGCAGTATTTT.

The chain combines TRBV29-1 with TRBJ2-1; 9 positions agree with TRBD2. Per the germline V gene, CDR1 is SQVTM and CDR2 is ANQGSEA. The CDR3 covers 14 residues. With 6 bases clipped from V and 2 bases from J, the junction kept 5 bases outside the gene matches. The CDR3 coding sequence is TGCAGCGTGAAAGGCGGGAGGGCCTACAATGAGCAGTTCTTC. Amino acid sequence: CSVKGGRAYNEQFF.

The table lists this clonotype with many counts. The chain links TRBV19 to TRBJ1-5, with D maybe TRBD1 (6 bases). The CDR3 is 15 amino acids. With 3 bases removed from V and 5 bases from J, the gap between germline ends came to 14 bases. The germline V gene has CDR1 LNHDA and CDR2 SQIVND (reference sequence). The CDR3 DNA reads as TGTGCCAGTAGTATTACAGGGAGTTCCCATCAGCCCCAGCATTTT. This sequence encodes CASSITGSSHQPQHF.

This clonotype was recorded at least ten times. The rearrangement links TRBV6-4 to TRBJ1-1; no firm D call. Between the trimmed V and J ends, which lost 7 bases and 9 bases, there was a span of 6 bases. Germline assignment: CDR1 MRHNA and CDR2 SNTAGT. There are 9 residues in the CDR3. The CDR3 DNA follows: TGTGCCAGCATTCGTCAAGCTTTCTTT. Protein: CASIRQAFF.

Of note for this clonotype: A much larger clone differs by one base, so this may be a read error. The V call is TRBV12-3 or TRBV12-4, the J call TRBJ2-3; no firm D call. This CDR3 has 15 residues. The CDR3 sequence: CASSNRHGGTDAQYF. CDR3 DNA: TGTGCCAGCAGCAACCGGCACGGTGGCACAGATGCGCAGTATTTT.

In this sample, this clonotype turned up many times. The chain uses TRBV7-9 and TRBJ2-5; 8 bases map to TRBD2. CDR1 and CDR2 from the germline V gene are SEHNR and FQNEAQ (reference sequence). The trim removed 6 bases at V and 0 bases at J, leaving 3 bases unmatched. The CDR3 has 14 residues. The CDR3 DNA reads TGTGCCAGCAGTCAGACTAGCGACCAAGAGACCCAGTACTTC. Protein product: CASSQTSDQETQYF.

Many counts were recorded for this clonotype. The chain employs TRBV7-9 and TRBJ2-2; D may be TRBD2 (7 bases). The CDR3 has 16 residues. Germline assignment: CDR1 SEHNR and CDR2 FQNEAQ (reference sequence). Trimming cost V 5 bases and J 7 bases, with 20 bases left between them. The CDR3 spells CASSPTGGPFLGELFF. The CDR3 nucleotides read TGTGCCAGCAGCCCGACGGGGGGCCCTTTTCTCGGGGAGCTGTTTTTT.

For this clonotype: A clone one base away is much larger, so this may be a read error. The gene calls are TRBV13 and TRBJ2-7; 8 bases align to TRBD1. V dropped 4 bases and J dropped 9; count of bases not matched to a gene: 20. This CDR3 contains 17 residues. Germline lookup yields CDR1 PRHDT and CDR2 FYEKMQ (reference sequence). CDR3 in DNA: TGTGCCAGCAGCTCTAAAAGTATCGGGGACAGGATAAGGTGGCAGTACTTC. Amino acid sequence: CASSSKSIGDRIRWQYF.

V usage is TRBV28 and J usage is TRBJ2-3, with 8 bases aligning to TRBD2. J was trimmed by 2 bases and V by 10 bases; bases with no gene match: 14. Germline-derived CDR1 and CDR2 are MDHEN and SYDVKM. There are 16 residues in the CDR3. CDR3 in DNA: TGTGCCAACATTACGGGGGGCGGGAGGATCACAGATACGCAGTATTTT. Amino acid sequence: CANITGGGRITDTQYF.

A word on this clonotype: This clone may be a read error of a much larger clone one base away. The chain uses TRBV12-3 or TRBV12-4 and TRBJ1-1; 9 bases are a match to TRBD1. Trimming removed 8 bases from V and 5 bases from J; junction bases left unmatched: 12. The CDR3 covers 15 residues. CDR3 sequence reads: CASGQRQGVLTEAFF. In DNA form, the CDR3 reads TGTGCCAGCGGTCAGAGACAGGGGGTCCTTACTGAAGCTTTCTTT.

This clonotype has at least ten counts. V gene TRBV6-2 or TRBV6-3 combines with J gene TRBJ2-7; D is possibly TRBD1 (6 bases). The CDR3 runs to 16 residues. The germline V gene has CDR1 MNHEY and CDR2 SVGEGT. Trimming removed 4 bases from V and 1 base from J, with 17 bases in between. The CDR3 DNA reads TGTGCCAGCAGTTCTACAGCAGGGGCCGGTTCCTACGAGCAGTACTTC. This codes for CASSSTAGAGSYEQYF.

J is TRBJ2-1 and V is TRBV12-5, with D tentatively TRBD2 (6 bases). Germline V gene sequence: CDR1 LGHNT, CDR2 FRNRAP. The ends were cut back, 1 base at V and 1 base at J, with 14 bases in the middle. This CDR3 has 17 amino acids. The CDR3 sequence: CASGLGIGDFSYNEQFF. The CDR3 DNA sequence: TGTGCTAGTGGTTTGGGGATCGGGGACTTTTCCTACAATGAGCAGTTCTTC. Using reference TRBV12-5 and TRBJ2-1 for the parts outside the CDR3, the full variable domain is DARVTQTPRHKVTEMGQEVTMRCQPILGHNTVFWYRQTMMQGLELLAYFRNRAPLDDSGMPKDRFSAEMPDATLATLKIQPSEPRDSAVYFCASGLGIGDFSYNEQFFGPGTRLTVL.

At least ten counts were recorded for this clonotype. CDR3 sequence (DNA): TGCGCCAGCAGCCTAAGCGGGGGAACTAGCACAGATACGCAGTATTTT. This encodes CASSLSGGTSTDTQYF. The chain couples TRBV4-1 to TRBJ2-3; 8 nucleotides line up with TRBD2. In germline, CDR1 is MGHRA, CDR2 YSYEKL. J gave up 0 bases and V 4 bases, and 6 bases lay outside the gene matches. The CDR3 sequence is 16 residues long.

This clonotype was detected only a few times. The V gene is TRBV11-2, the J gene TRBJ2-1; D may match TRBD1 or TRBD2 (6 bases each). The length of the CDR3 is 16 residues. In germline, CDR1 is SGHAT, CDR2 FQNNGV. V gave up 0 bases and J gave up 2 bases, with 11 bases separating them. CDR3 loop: CASSLDGGGPYNEQFF. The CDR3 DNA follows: TGTGCCAGCAGCTTAGACGGAGGGGGGCCCTACAATGAGCAGTTCTTC.

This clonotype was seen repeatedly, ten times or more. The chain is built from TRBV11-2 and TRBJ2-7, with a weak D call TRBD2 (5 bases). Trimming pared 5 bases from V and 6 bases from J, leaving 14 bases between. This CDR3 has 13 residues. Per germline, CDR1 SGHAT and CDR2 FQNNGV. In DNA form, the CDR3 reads TGTGCCAGCAGCCCCCGCGGGCCTCTCGAGCAGTACTTC. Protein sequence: CASSPRGPLEQYF. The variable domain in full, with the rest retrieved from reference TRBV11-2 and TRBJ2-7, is EAGVAQSPRYKIIEKRQSVAFWCNPISGHATLYWYQQILGQGPKLLIQFQNNGVVDDSQLPKDRFSAERLKGVDSTLKIQPAKLEDSAVYLCASSPRGPLEQYFGPGTRLTVT.

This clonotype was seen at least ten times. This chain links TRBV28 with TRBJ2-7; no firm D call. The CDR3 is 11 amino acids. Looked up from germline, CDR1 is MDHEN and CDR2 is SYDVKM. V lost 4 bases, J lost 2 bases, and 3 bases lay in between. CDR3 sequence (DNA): TGTGCCAGCAGTTGGGCCTACGAGCAGTACTTC. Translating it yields CASSWAYEQYF.

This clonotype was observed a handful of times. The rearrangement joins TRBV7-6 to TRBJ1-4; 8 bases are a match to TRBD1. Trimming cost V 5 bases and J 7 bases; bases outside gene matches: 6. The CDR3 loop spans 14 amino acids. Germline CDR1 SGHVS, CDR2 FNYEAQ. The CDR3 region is CASSLRTGSEKLFF. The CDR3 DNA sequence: TGTGCCAGCAGCCTCCGGACAGGGAGTGAAAAACTGTTTTTT.